This T cell receptor (beta chain) was recorded in a study of patients and donors after allogeneic stem cell transplantation. MiXCR was run by TCRdb on the RT-PCR reads, yielding one entry per CDR3 protein. The profile shows roughly 190,000 distinct CDR3 sequences, around two fifths of them singletons. The junction had 10 bases not matched to a gene; V was cut back by 5 bases and J by 5 bases. This CDR3 is built from 16 residues. Germline-derived CDR1 and CDR2 are SGHVS and FQNEAQ. The chain has TRBV7-8 and TRBJ2-5; TRBD2 agrees at 11 bases. This clonotype was obtained from a human donor who was either an allogeneic HSCT recipient or a stem cell or donor lymphocyte infusion donor (not recorded which). It is not recorded whose cells these are; they may come from a transplant donor. The sequenced material came from blood, either unsorted or a sorted T cell fraction (not recorded which). CDR3 protein: CASSRILAGDDETQYF. The CDR3 DNA reads as TGTGCCAGCAGCCGTATACTAGCGGGAGATGATGAGACCCAGTACTTC.